This T cell receptor beta chain was recovered during a study of blood T cell repertoires in COVID-19. The wider study: Samples of COVID-19 (acute and convalescent) were obtained from the United States, Italy and Spain. In each case, the material was cDNA or gDNA derived from T cells, B-cell-depleted T cells, or PBMCs.

Authors' processing steps: Reference gene primers were amplified, and this amplification served to estimate nucleated cell counts. Data came from immunoSEQ multiplex PCR; TCRdb stores just in-frame clones and leaves some out. D and trimming come from the DNA, and the V and J calls and clone size come from that table. The data hold 60,000 to 85,000 clones, with 75% to 90% observed a single time. The CDR3 is 12 amino acids. Germline V gene sequence: CDR1 SQVTM, CDR2 ANQGSEA. V lost 7 bases and J 0 bases, leaving 10 bases between the germline ends. The sequence came from a woman between 50 and 59 years old with active COVID-19. J is TRBJ2-7 and V is TRBV29-1; possible D gene TRBD1, 5 bases. The sample was peripheral blood. CDR3 residues: CSARGNSYEQYF. Here the CDR3 DNA reads TGCAGCGCAAGGGGTAACTCCTACGAGCAGTACTTC.